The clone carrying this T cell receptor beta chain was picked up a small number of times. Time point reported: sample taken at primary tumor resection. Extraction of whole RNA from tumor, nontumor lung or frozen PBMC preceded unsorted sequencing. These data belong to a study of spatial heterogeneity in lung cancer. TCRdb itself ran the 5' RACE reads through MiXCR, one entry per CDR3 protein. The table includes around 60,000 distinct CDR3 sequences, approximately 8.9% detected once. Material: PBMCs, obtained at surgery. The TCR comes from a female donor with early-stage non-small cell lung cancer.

The CDR3: CASSPGAWGSTDTQYF. CDR3 coding DNA: TGCGCCAGCAGCCCCGGGGCGTGGGGGAGCACAGATACGCAGTATTTT. The V gene is TRBV5-1, the J gene TRBJ2-3, with D tentatively TRBD1 or TRBD2 (5 bases each). Trimming pared 4 bases from V and 0 bases from J, leaving 15 bases between. The CDR3 consists of 16 residues. Germline CDR1 and CDR2: SGHRS and YFSETQ.